This T cell receptor (beta chain) appears in the sequencing data of a study of cytomegalovirus exposure and HLA in healthy donors. For this clone: Its antigen is unknown.

PCR was performed using 60 Vbeta and 13 Jbeta primers. Here immunoSEQ multiplex PCR was the method, and the copy in TCRdb shows in-frame clones only, minus some. With 65,000 to 85,000 clones in the sample, the ten largest clones hold 2.4%. Study findings and constraints: In vitro data verified a few CMV-associated chains as specific for CMV antigens.

The CDR3 runs to 11 residues. Deletions cut 5 bases from V and 10 bases from J, with 9 bases between. Germline CDR1 is MNHEY and CDR2 is SVGAGI. The sample comprised PBMCs. The TCR was taken from a female donor in good health and CMV-seropositive. The chain employs TRBV6-5 and TRBJ2-1, with a tentative D call TRBD2 (5 bases). CDR3 sequence: CASSRGYEQFF. The CDR3 DNA sequence: TGTGCCAGCAGTCGGGGATACGAGCAGTTCTTC.